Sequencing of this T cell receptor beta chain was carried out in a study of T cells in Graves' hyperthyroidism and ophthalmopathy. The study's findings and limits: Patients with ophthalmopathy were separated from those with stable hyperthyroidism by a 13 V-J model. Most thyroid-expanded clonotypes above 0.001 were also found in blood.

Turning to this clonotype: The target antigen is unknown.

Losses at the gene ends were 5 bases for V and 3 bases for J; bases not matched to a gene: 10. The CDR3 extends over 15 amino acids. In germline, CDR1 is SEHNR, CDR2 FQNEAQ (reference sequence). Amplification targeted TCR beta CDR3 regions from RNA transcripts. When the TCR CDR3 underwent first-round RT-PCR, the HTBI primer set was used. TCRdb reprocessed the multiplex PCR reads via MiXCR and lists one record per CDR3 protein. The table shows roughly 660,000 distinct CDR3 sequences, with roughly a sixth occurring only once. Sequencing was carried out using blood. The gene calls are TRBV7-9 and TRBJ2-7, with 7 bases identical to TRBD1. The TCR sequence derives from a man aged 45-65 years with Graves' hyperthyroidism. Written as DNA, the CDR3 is TGTGCCAGCAGCCGTAGGGGGACAGCCGGCTACGAGCAGTACTTC. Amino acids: CASSRRGTAGYEQYF.